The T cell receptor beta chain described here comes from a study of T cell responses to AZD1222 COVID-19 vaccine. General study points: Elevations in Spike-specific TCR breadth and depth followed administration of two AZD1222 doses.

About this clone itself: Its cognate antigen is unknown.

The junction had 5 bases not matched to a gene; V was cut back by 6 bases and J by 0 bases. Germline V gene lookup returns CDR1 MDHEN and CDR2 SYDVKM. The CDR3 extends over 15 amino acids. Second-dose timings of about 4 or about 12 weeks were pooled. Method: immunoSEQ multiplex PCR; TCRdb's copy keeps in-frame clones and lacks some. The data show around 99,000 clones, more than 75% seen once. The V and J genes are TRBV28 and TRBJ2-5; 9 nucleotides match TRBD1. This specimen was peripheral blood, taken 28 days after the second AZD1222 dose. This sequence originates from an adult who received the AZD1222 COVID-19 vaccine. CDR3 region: CASSPGTGHQETQYF. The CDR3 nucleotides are TGTGCCAGCAGCCCCGGGACAGGGCACCAAGAGACCCAGTACTTC. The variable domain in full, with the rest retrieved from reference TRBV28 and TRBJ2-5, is DVKVTQSSRYLVKRTGEKVFLECVQDMDHENMFWYRQDPGLGLRLIYFSYDVKMKEKGDIPEGYSVSREKKERFSLILESASTNQTSMYLCASSPGTGHQETQYFGPGTRLLVL.